Listed below are T cell receptor beta chains from one sample, sequenced in a study of OX40 agonist ivuxolimab in advanced cancers. Sequencing was performed with immunoSEQ multiplex PCR; in TCRdb, only in-frame clones are kept and a portion is missing. The table lists about 98,000 clones, about nine tenths of them singletons, with about 0.8% in the top ten. The sequencing here drew on CD4+ or CD8+ T cells sorted from blood, taken in a trial of the OX40 agonist ivuxolimab. These receptor sequences come from an adult with an advanced solid tumor such as melanoma, head and neck, liver or kidney cancer. The CDR3 runs from the conserved cysteine through the conserved F or W. The order of the fields is CDR3 protein, CDR3 DNA, D gene, J gene, V gene, clone size. A D gene is named only where the DNA matches it firmly. Size is stated for part of the rows, as once, few or many counts, or as a class when the clone is expanded.

CASSSPQGLRSDGANVLTF TGTGCCAGCAGCTCCCCTCAGGGACTGCGCTCTGATGGGGCCAACGTCCTGACTTTC NA TRBJ2-6 TRBV21-1 NA
CASSSRETQYF TGTGCCAGCAGCTCTCGTGAGACCCAGTACTTC NA TRBJ2-5 TRBV7-2 NA
CASRDLSSYNEQFF TGTGCCAGTAGAGATTTAAGCTCCTACAATGAGCAGTTCTTC NA TRBJ2-1 TRBV19 NA
CASSLNRNEQFF TGTGCCAGCAGCCTCAATCGAAATGAGCAGTTCTTC NA TRBJ2-1 TRBV11-2 NA
CASSFAGTSGVYNEQFF TGCGCCAGCAGCTTCGCAGGGACTAGCGGAGTTTACAATGAGCAGTTCTTC TRBD2 TRBJ2-1 TRBV5-1 few
CASSQREGPYNEQFF TGTGCCAGCAGTCAACGGGAGGGCCCCTACAATGAGCAGTTCTTC TRBD2 TRBJ2-1 TRBV6-5 NA
CSVEREETQYF TGCAGCGTTGAACGGGAGGAGACCCAGTACTTC NA TRBJ2-5 TRBV29-1 once
CASSGGTTGNTEAFF TGTGCCAGCAGTGGGGGGACCACGGGGAACACTGAAGCTTTCTTT NA TRBJ1-1 TRBV6-1 NA
CASTLNQEIYGYTF TGTGCCAGCACCCTTAATCAGGAGATCTATGGCTACACCTTC NA TRBJ1-2 TRBV5-6 NA
CASSPSADAEQFF TGTGCCAGCAGTCCCAGCGCAGACGCTGAGCAGTTCTTC NA TRBJ2-1 TRBV27 NA
CASSFQRYGYTF TGTGCCAGCAGTTTCCAGAGGTATGGCTACACCTTC NA TRBJ1-2 TRBV28 NA
CASSPSGTLSTDTQYF TGTGCCAGCAGTCCCTCCGGGACACTTAGCACAGATACGCAGTATTTT NA TRBJ2-3 TRBV28 NA
CASSQDTRRRRPQYF TGTGCCAGCAGCCAAGATACTCGCCGTAGGAGACCCCAGTACTTC NA TRBJ2-5 TRBV14 NA
CASSWPSDNEQFF TGTGCCAGCAGTTGGCCTAGCGACAATGAGCAGTTCTTC NA TRBJ2-1 TRBV27 NA
CASNLNGVIGYTF TGTGCCAGCAACCTAAATGGGGTAATCGGCTACACCTTC NA TRBJ1-2 TRBV6-1 few
CASSSDRGQGTYNEQFF TGTGCCAGCAGCTCCGATCGCGGACAGGGAACATACAATGAGCAGTTCTTC TRBD1 TRBJ2-1 TRBV11-3 NA
CASSVAGGNQPQHF TGTGCCAGCAGCGTCGCAGGGGGGAATCAGCCCCAGCATTTT TRBD1 TRBJ1-5 TRBV9 NA
CASVRRVGGYTF TGTGCCAGCGTTCGCAGGGTGGGAGGCTACACCTTC NA TRBJ1-2 TRBV28 NA
CASSLKRTNQPQHF TGTGCCAGCAGCTTAAAAAGGACCAATCAGCCCCAGCATTTT NA TRBJ1-5 TRBV7-8 NA
CASSRDTNSGANVLTF TGCGCCAGCAGCAGGGACACCAACTCTGGGGCCAACGTCCTGACTTTC NA TRBJ2-6 TRBV5-1 NA